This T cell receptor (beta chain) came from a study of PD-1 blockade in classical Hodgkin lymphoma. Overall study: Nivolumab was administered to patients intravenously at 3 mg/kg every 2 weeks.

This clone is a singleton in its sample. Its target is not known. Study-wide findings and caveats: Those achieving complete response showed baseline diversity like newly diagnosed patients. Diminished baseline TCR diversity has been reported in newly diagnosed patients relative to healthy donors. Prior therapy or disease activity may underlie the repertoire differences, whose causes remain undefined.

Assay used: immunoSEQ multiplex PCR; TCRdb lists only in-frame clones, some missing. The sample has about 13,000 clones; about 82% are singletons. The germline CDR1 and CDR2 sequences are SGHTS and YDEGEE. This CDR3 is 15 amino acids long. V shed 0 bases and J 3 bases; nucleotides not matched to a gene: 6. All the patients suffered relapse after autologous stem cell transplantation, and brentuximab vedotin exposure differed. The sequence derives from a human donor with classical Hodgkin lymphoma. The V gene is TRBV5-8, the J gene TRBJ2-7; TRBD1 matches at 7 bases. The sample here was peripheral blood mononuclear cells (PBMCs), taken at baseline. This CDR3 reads CASSLVGQNNYEQYF. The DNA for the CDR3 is TGTGCCAGCAGCTTGGTGGGACAGAATAACTACGAGCAGTACTTC.